A single sample is the source of the 18 T cell receptor beta chains below, sequenced in a study of blood T cell repertoires in COVID-19. The protocol was immunoSEQ multiplex PCR, while the TCRdb copy is restricted to in-frame clones and leaves out a portion. The data show some 270,000 clones, with approximately 90% seen just once and under 0.95% held by the top ten. The sample consisted of peripheral blood. All receptors derive from a man aged 30 to 45 with acute or convalescent COVID-19.

This chain uses TRBV3-1 (or the pseudogene TRBV3-2) with TRBJ1-1; maybe TRBD1 (6 bases). V dropped 2 bases and J dropped 2 bases, with 12 bases sitting between them. Germline V gives CDR1 LGHDT, CDR2 YNNKEL (reference sequence). This CDR3 is 15 amino acids long. In DNA form, the CDR3 reads TGTGCCAGCAGCCAATCCGGGACATTCAACACTGAAGCTTTCTTT. Protein sequence: CASSQSGTFNTEAFF.

V is TRBV13 and J is TRBJ2-3, with a possible D match to TRBD1 (8 bases). Trimming pared 4 bases from V and 0 bases from J, leaving 14 bases between. Germline V gene lookup returns CDR1 PRHDT and CDR2 FYEKMQ (reference sequence). The CDR3 contains 16 residues. CDR3 nucleotide sequence: TGTGCCAGCAGCTCCGACAGGGGAGGGAGCACAGATACGCAGTATTTT. This codes for CASSSDRGGSTDTQYF. The whole variable domain, filled in from reference TRBV13 and TRBJ2-3, reads AAGVIQSPRHLIKEKRETATLKCYPIPRHDTVYWYQQGPGQDPQFLISFYEKMQSDKGSIPDRFSAQQFSDYHSELNMSSLELGDSALYFCASSSDRGGSTDTQYFGPGTRLTVL.

The chain links TRBV11-2 to TRBJ1-4, with no clear D. The V end was cut by 3 bases, the J end by 6 bases, with 11 bases between. CDR1 and CDR2 (germline): SGHAT, FQNNGV. The CDR3 contains 14 residues. The DNA for the CDR3 is TGTGCCAGCAGCTTGGATCCCGGGGATGAAAAACTGTTTTTT. Residues: CASSLDPGDEKLFF.

CDR3 coding DNA: TGTGCCACCCATGACAGGGGGCTGTCAGAGACCCAGTACTTC. Its protein product is CATHDRGLSETQYF. J is TRBJ2-5 and V is TRBV3-1 (or the pseudogene TRBV3-2); 10 nucleotides align to TRBD1. With 10 bases clipped from V and 4 bases from J, the junction kept 9 bases outside the gene matches. The CDR3 extends over 14 amino acids. Germline-derived CDR1 and CDR2 are LGHDT and YNNKEL (reference sequence).

This chain uses TRBV3-1 (or the pseudogene TRBV3-2) with TRBJ2-3, with 12 bases fitting TRBD2. Germline lookup yields CDR1 LGHDT and CDR2 YNNKEL (reference sequence). Trimming cost V 4 bases and J 2 bases; bases outside gene matches: 4. The CDR3 extends over 16 amino acids. The CDR3 reads CASSLRLAGVTDTQYF. The CDR3 bases are TGTGCCAGCAGCCTTCGACTAGCGGGGGTCACAGATACGCAGTATTTT.

This clone was detected only a few times. CDR3 in DNA: TGTGCCAGCAGTTTAACAGGGGGACCTTTCAATCGCTACACCTTC. The encoded protein is CASSLTGGPFNRYTF. The gene calls are TRBV27 and TRBJ1-2; 8 bases fit TRBD1. Germline CDR1 reads MNHEY; CDR2 reads SMNVEV (reference sequence). With 2 bases clipped from V and 9 bases from J, the junction kept 11 bases outside the gene matches. The CDR3 spans 15 residues.

The chain recombines TRBV6-5 with TRBJ1-6; 7 positions match TRBD1. CDR3 length equals 16 residues. Germline values: CDR1 MNHEY, CDR2 SVGAGI. The trim removed 0 bases at V and 7 bases at J, leaving 6 bases unmatched. This chain's CDR3 is CASSYSNRGRNSPLHF. CDR3 DNA: TGTGCCAGCAGTTACTCGAACAGGGGTAGGAATTCACCCCTCCACTTT.

The chain joins TRBV14 to TRBJ2-7; D might be TRBD2 (6 bases). The CDR3 covers 16 residues. Germline values: CDR1 SGHDN, CDR2 FVKESK. Trimming removed 6 bases from V and 5 bases from J, with 23 bases in between. Here the CDR3 DNA reads TGTGCCAGCAGTCTGCAAGGCGGGGTAGCGTCGAACGAGCAGTACTTC. Its protein product is CASSLQGGVASNEQYF. The full variable domain, completed using reference TRBV14 and TRBJ2-7, is EAGVTQFPSHSVIEKGQTVTLRCDPISGHDNLYWYRRVMGKEIKFLLHFVKESKQDESGMPNNRFLAERTGGTYSTLKVQPAELEDSGVYFCASSLQGGVASNEQYFGPGTRLTVT.

The V and J genes are TRBV10-3 and TRBJ2-3, with D possibly matching TRBD2 (6 bases). From germline, CDR1 is ENHRY and CDR2 SYGVKD. This CDR3 spans 14 amino acids. The V end lost 5 bases, the J end lost 2 bases, and 11 bases lay between the germline ends. The CDR3 is CAISMEGYTDTQYF. In DNA form, the CDR3 reads TGTGCCATCAGTATGGAGGGGTACACAGATACGCAGTATTTT.

This chain links TRBV6-5 with TRBJ1-2; D unresolved. CDR3 size: 15 residues. V lost 7 bases, J lost 4 bases, and 19 bases lay in between. Germline V CDR1 and CDR2: MNHEY, SVGAGI. The CDR3 protein is CASTTSPTASYGYTF. CDR3 in DNA: TGTGCCAGCACCACGAGCCCCACAGCTTCCTATGGCTACACCTTC.

The J gene is TRBJ1-2, the V gene TRBV29-1, with TRBD1 matching 8 bases. From germline, CDR1 is SQVTM and CDR2 ANQGSEA. Trimming removed 2 bases from V and 4 bases from J; junction bases left unmatched: 15. This CDR3 is built from 17 residues. CDR3 amino acids: CSVENLISGTGLYGYTF. The CDR3 coding sequence is TGCAGCGTTGAAAACCTCATCTCCGGGACAGGACTCTATGGCTACACCTTC.

The chain joins TRBV6-5 to TRBJ2-1, with 8 bases lining up with TRBD2. CDR1 is MNHEY, CDR2 SVGAGI, per germline. The CDR3 has 14 amino acids. Unmatched junction bases numbered 11, after V lost 8 bases and J lost 8 bases. The CDR3 bases are TGTGCCAGCGGTAGGAGGACTAGCAACGATGAGCAGTTCTTC. Its protein product is CASGRRTSNDEQFF.

As for this clone: The same CDR3 is also encoded by other DNA sequences in this sample. The chain carries TRBV19 and TRBJ1-5; possible D gene TRBD1, 5 bases. Germline V CDR1 and CDR2: LNHDA, SQIVND (reference sequence). The V gene lost 5 bases and the J gene lost 6 bases, with 14 bases spanning the gap. The CDR3 sequence is 14 residues long. The CDR3: CASSQQGLGQPQHF. Here the CDR3 DNA reads TGTGCCAGTAGTCAGCAGGGTTTAGGTCAGCCCCAGCATTTT.

The chain combines TRBV19 with TRBJ1-4, with 7 bases aligning to TRBD1. The CDR3 runs 12 residues. CDR1 is LNHDA, CDR2 SQIVND, per germline (reference sequence). V trimming: 6 bases; J trimming: 7 bases; junction bases outside the gene matches: 2. The CDR3 DNA reads TGTGCCAGTAGGCGACAGGGTGAAAAACTGTTTTTT. It translates to CASRRQGEKLFF. The whole variable domain, filled in from reference TRBV19 and TRBJ1-4, reads DGGITQSPKYLFRKEGQNVTLSCEQNLNHDAMYWYRQDPGQGLRLIYYSQIVNDFQKGDIAEGYSVSREKKESFPLTVTSAQKNPTAFYLCASRRQGEKLFFGSGTQLSVL.

The genes are TRBV30 and TRBJ2-7, with TRBD2 matching over 10 bases. V lost 0 bases and J lost 3; bases outside the gene matches: 5. This CDR3 comprises 15 residues. Germline lookup yields CDR1 GTSNPN and CDR2 SVGIG (reference sequence). CDR3 DNA: TGTGCCTGGAGTGTAAATAGCGGGAGGAGCTACGAGCAGTACTTC. It yields the protein CAWSVNSGRSYEQYF.

The chain is built from TRBV7-3 and TRBJ1-5; D remains ambiguous. Trimming pared 2 bases from V and 11 bases from J, leaving 13 bases between. Looked up from germline, CDR1 is SGHTA and CDR2 is FQGTGA. The CDR3 length is 13 residues. The CDR3 region is CASSLVDGSAQHF. CDR3 bases: TGTGCCAGCAGCTTAGTAGACGGGTCAGCCCAGCATTTT.

V usage is TRBV5-1 and J usage is TRBJ1-1; D is possibly TRBD1 (6 bases). The CDR3 has 15 amino acids. Germline V CDR1 and CDR2: SGHRS, YFSETQ. Trimming removed 4 bases from V and 1 base from J, with 14 bases in between. The CDR3 DNA follows: TGCGCCAGCAGCCCTCGGGACATCCCGAACACTGAAGCTTTCTTT. Its protein is CASSPRDIPNTEAFF.

This clone was recorded once. The V gene is TRBV20-1, the J gene TRBJ1-1; D remains ambiguous. V gave up 3 bases and J gave up 0 bases, with 11 bases separating them. The germline V gene has CDR1 DFQATT and CDR2 SNEGSKA (reference sequence). CDR3 length: 14 residues. Written as DNA, the CDR3 is TGCAGTGCTAGTACTCGACACATGAACACTGAAGCTTTCTTT. Translated: CSASTRHMNTEAFF.